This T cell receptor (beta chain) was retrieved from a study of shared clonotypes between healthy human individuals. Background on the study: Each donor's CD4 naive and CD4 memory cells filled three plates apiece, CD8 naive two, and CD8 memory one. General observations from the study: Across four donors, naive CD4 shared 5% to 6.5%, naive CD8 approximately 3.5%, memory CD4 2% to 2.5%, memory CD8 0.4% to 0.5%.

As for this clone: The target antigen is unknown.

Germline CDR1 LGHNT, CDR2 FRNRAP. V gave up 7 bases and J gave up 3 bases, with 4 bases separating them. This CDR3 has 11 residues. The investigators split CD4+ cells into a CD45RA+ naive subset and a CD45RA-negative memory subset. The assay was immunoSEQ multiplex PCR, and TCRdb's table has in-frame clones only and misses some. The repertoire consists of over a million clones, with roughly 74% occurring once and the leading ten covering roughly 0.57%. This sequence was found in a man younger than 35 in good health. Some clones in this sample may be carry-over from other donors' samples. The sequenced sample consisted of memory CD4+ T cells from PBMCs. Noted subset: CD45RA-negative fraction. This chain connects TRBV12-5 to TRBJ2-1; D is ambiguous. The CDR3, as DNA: TGTGCTAGTGCCCACTACAATGAGCAGTTCTTC. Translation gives CASAHYNEQFF.